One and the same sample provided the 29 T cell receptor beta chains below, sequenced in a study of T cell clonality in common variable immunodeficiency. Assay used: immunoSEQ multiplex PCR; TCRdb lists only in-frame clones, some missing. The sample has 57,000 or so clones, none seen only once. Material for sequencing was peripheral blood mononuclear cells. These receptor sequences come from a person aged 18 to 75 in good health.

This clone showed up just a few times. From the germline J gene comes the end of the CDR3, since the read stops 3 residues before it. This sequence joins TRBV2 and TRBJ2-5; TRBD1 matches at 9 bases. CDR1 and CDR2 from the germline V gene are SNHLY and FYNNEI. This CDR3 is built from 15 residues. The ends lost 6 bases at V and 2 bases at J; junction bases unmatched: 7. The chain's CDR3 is CASRLRDRAQETQYF. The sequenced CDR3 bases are TGTGCCAGCAGACTCAGGGACAGGGCGCAAGAGACC.

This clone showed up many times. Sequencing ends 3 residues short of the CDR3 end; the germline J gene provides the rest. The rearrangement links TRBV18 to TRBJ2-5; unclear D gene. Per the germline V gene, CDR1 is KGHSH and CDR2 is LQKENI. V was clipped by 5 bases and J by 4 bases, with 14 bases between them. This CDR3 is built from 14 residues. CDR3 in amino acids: CASSDLGLGETQYF. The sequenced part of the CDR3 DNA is TGTGCCAGCTCAGATCTAGGTCTCGGAGAGACC.

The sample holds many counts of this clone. The CDR3 DNA, read in part, is TGCGCCAGCAGCTTCGGACAGGGGGCAATCTACGAG. Translating it yields CASSFGQGAIYE. The entire CDR3 protein reads CASSFGQGAIYEQYF. V gene TRBV5-1 combines with J gene TRBJ2-7; TRBD1 aligns across 11 bases. The CDR3 end falls 3 residues outside the read, so it is completed with the germline J gene. The germline V gene has CDR1 SGHRS and CDR2 YFSETQ. The CDR3 contains 15 residues. Losses at the gene ends were 2 bases for V and 3 bases for J; bases not matched to a gene: 4.

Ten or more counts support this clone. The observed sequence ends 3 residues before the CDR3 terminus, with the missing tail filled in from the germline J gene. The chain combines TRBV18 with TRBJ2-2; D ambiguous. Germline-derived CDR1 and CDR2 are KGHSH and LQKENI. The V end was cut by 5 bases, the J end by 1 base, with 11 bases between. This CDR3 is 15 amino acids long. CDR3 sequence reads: CASSRNGGNTGELFF. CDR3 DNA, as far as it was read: TGTGCCAGCTCAAGAAATGGCGGGAACACCGGGGAG. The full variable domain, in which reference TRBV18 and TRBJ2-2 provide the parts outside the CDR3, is NAGVMQNPRHLVRRRGQEARLRCSPMKGHSHVYWYRQLPEEGLKFMVYLQKENIIDESGMPKERFSAEFPKEGPSILRIQQVVRGDSAAYFCASSRNGGNTGELFFGEGSRLTVL.

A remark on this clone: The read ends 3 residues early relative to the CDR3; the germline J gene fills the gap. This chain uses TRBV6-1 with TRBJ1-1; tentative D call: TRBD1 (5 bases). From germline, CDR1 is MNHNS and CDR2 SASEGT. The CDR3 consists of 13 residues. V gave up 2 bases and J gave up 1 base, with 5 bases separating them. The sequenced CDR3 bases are TGTGCCAGCAGTGAAACAGGGAACACTGAA. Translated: CASSETGNTE. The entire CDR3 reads CASSETGNTEAFF.

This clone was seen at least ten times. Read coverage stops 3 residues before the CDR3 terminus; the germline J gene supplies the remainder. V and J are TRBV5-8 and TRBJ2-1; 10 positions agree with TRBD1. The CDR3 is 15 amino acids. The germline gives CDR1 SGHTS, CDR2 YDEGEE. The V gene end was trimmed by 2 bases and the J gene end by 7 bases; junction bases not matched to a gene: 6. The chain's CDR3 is CASSFGTGVLNEQFF. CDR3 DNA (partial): TGTGCCAGCAGCTTCGGGACAGGGGTTTTAAATGAG. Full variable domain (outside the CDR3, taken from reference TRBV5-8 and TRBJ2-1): EAGVTQSPTHLIKTRGQQATLRCSPISGHTSVYWYQQALGLGLQFLLWYDEGEERNRGNFPPRFSGRQFPNYSSELNVNALELEDSALYLCASSFGTGVLNEQFFGPGTRLTVL.

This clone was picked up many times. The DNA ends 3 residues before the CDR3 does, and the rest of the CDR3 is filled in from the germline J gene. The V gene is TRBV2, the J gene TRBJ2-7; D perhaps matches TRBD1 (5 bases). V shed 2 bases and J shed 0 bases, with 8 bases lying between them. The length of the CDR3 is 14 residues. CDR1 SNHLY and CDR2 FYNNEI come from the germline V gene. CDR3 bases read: TGTGCCAGCAGTGAAAGACAGAGCTCCTACGAG. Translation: CASSERQSSYE. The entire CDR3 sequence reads CASSERQSSYEQYF.

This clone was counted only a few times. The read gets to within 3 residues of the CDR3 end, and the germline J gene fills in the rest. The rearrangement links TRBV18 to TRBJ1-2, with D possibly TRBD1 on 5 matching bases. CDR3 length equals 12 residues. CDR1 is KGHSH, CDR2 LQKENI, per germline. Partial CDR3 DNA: TGTGCCAGCTCACCACAGGGGCACGAC. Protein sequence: CASSPQGHD. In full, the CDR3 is CASSPQGHDYTF.

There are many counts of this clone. CDR3 loop: CSASWTAGYTF. The DNA read from the CDR3 is TGCAGTGCTTCCTGGACAGCAGGC. V gene TRBV20-1 combines with J gene TRBJ1-2; a weak D match, TRBD1 (6 bases). The read comes to an end 3 residues before the CDR3 does, leaving the germline J gene to fill in the end. Germline lookup yields CDR1 DFQATT and CDR2 SNEGSKA (reference sequence). The CDR3 is made up of 11 amino acids.

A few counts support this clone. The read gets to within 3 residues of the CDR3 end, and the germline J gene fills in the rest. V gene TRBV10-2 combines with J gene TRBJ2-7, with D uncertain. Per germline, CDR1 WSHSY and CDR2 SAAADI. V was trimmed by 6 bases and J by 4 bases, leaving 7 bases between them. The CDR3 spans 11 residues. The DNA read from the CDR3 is TGCGCCAGCAGCCGCGAGTACGAG. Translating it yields CASSREYE. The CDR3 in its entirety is CASSREYEQYF.

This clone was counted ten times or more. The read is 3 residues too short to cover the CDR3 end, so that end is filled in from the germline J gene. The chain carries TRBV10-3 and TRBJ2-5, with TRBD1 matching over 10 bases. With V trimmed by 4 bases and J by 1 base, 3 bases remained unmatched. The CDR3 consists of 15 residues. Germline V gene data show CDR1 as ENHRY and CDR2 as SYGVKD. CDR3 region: CAISAGQGGQETQYF. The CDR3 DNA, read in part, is TGTGCCATCAGTGCCGGACAGGGGGGCCAAGAGACC.

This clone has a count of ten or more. The CDR3 is CASSLTGSPLSGANVLTF. The DNA read from the CDR3 is TGTGCCAGCAGTCTCACAGGGTCTCCTCTCTCTGGGGCCAACGTC. The chain recombines TRBV27 with TRBJ2-6, with D possibly TRBD1 on 6 matching bases. The CDR3 goes on 3 residues after the read ends, and that part is filled in from the germline J gene. This CDR3 spans 18 amino acids. Deletions cut 5 bases from V and 0 bases from J, with 17 bases between. Germline lookup yields CDR1 MNHEY and CDR2 SMNVEV (reference sequence). Full variable domain (rest looked up from reference TRBV27 and TRBJ2-6): EAQVTQNPRYLITVTGKKLTVTCSQNMNHEYMSWYRQDPGLGLRQIYYSMNVEVTDKGDVPEGYKVSRKEKRNFPLILESPSPNQTSLYFCASSLTGSPLSGANVLTFGAGSRLTVL.

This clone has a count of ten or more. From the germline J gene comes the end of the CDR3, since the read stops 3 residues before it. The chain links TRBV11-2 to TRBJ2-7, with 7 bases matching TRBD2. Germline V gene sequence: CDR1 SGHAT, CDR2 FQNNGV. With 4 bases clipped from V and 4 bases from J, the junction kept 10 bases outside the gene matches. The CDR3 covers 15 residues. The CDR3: CASSSVGGGPYEQYF. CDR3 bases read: TGTGCCAGCAGCTCAGTGGGGGGAGGGCCTTACGAG.

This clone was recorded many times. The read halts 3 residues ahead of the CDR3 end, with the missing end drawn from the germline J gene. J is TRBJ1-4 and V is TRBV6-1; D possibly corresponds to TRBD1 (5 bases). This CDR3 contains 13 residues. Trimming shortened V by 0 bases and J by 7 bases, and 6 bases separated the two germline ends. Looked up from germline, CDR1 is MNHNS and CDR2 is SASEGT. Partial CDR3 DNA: TGTGCCAGCAGTGAAGCGCAGGGTGAAAAA. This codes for CASSEAQGEK. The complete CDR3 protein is CASSEAQGEKLFF.

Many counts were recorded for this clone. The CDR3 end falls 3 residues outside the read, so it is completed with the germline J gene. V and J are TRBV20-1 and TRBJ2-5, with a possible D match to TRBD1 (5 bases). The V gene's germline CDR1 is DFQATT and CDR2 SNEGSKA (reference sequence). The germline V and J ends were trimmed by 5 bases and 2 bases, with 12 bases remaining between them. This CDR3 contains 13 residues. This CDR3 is CSAPKGAQETQYF. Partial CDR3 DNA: TGCAGTGCTCCCAAAGGGGCACAAGAGACC.

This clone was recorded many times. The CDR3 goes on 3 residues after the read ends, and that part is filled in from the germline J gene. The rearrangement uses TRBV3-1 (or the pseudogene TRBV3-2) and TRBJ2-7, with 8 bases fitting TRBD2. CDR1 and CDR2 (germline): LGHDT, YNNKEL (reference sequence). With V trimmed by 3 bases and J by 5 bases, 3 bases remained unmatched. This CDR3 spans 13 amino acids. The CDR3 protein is CASSQTSANEQYF. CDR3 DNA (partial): TGTGCCAGCAGCCAGACTAGCGCTAACGAG.

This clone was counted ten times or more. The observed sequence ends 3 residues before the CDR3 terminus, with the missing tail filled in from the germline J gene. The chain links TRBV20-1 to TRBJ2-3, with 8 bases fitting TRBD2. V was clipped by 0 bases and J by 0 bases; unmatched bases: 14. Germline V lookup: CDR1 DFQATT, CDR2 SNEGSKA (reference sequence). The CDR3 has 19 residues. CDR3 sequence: CSARDLAVAGIPSTDTQYF. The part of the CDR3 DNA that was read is TGCAGTGCTAGAGATCTAGCGGTAGCGGGGATCCCTAGCACAGATACG.

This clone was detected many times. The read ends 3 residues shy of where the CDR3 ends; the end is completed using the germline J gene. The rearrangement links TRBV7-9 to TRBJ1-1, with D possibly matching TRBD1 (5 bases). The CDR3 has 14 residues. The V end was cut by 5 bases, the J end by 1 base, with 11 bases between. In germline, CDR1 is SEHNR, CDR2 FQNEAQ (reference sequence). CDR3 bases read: TGTGCCAGCAGCCCACGGGGGAAGAACACTGAA. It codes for CASSPRGKNTE. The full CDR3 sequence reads CASSPRGKNTEAFF.

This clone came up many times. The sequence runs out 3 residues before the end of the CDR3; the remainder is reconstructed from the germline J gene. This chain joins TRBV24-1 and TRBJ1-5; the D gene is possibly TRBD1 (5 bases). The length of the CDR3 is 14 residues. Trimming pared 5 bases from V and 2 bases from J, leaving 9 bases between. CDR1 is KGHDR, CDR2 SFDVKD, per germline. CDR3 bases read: TGTGCCACCAGTGTGGGGCAAGGCAATCAGCCC. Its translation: CATSVGQGNQP. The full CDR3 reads CATSVGQGNQPQHF.

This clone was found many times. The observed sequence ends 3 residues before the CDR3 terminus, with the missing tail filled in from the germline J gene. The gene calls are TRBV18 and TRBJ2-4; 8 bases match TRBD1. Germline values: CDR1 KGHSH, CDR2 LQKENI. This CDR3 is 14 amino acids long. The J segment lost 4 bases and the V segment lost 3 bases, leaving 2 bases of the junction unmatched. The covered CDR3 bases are TGTGCCAGCTCACCGACAGGGGAGAAAAACATT. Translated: CASSPTGEKNI. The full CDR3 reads CASSPTGEKNIQYF.

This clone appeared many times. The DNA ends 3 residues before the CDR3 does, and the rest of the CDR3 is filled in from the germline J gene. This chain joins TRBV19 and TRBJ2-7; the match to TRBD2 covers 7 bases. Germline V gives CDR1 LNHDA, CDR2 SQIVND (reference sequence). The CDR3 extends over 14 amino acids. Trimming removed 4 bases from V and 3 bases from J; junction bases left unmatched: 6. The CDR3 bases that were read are TGTGCCAGTAGTACAAGTAGCGGGTACTACGAG. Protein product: CASSTSSGYYE. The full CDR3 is CASSTSSGYYEQYF.

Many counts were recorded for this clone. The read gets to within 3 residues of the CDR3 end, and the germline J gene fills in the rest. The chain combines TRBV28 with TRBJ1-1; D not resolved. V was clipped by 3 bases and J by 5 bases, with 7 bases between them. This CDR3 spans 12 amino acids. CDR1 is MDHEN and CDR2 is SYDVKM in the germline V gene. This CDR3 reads CASSLVTTEAFF. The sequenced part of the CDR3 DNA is TGTGCCAGCAGTTTGGTTACAACTGAA.

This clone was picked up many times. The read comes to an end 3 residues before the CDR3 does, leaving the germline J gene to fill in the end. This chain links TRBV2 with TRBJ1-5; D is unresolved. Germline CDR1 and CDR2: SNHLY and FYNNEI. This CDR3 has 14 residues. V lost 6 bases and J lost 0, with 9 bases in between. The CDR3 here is CASREQNSNQPQHF. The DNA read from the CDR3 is TGTGCCAGCAGGGAACAGAATAGCAATCAGCCC.

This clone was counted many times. The part of the CDR3 DNA that was read is TGTGCCAGCAGTTCCGTAGCGGGAGGAAACATT. The encoded protein is CASSSVAGGNI. The whole CDR3 sequence is CASSSVAGGNIQYF. The rearrangement links TRBV28 to TRBJ2-4; 10 bases agree with TRBD2. Sequencing ends 3 residues short of the CDR3 end; the germline J gene provides the rest. The CDR3 runs 14 residues. Losses at the gene ends were 4 bases for V and 6 bases for J; bases not matched to a gene: 3. Germline V gene lookup returns CDR1 MDHEN and CDR2 SYDVKM.

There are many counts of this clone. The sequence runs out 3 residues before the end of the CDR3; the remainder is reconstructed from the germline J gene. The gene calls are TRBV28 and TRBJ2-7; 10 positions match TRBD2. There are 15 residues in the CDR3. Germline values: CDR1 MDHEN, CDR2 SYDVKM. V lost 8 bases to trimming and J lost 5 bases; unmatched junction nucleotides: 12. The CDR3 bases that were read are TGTGCCAGCGGGTCAGCGGGAGGGATTTCTAACGAG. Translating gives CASGSAGGISNE. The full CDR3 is CASGSAGGISNEQYF.

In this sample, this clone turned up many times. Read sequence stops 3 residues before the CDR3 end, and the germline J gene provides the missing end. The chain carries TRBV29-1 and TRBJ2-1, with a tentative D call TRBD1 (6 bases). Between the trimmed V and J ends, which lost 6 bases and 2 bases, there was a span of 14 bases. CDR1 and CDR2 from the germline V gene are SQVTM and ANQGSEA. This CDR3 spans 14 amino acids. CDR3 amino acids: CSVTNRETYNEQFF. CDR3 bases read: TGCAGCGTCACTAACAGGGAAACCTACAATGAG.

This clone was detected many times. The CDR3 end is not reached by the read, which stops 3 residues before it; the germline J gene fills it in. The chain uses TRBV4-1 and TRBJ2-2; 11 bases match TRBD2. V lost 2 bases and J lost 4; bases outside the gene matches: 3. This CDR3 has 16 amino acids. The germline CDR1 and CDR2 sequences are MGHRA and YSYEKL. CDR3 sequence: CASSQNSGRATGELFF. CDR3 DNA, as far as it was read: TGCGCCAGCAGCCAAAATAGCGGGAGGGCCACCGGGGAG.

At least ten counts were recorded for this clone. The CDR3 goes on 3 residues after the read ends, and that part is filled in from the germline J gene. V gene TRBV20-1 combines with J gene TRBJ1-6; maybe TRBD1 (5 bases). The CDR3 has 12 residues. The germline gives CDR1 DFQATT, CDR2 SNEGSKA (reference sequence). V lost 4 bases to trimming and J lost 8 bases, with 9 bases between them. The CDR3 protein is CSATAGDSPLHF. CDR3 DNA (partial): TGCAGTGCTACGGCGGGGGATTCACCC.

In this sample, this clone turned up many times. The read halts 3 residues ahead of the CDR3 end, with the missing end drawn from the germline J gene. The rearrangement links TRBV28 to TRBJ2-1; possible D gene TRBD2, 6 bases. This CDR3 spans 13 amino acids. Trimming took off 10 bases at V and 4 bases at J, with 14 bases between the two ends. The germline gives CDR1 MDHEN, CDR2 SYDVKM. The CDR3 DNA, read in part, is TGTGCCACCACCGTCGGGGGATACAATGAG. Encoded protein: CATTVGGYNE. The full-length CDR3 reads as CATTVGGYNEQFF.